A selection of T cell receptor beta chains follows, all from one sample in a study of response to subunit inactivated influenza vaccine. TCRdb re-analysed the RT-PCR reads in MiXCR, keeping a single row per CDR3 protein. The sample shows some 600,000 distinct CDR3 sequences, 12% to 15% of them seen only once. Specimen: PBMCs from blood, collected 14 days before vaccination. All receptors come from a man aged 50-59 years who received an inactivated influenza vaccine. The conserved cysteine and the conserved F or W are not part of the CDR3 here. A D gene is named only where the DNA matches it firmly.

d_gene,v_gene,j_gene,CDR3aa
NA,TRBV4-3,TRBJ1-2,ASSQDVGAGYGYT
TRBD1,TRBV20-1,TRBJ2-7,SASSGGASYEQY
NA,TRBV4-2,TRBJ1-5,ASSTTGGSNQPQH
TRBD1,TRBV3-1,TRBJ1-2,ASSPGTGESGYT
NA,TRBV7-8,TRBJ1-1,ASSLEYGRNEAF
TRBD2,TRBV3-1,TRBJ2-7,ASSQGSGRNYEQY
NA,TRBV29-1,TRBJ1-1,SVLTTEAF
NA,TRBV19,TRBJ2-3,ASSGGDREHQGDTQY
NA,TRBV20-1,TRBJ2-1,SARPSNEQF
TRBD1,TRBV12-3/TRBV12-4,TRBJ2-1,ASSRDRASYNEQF
NA,TRBV7-8,TRBJ2-7,ASSLGYREPPYEQY
TRBD2,TRBV4-3,TRBJ2-5,ASSQMRYREGPPETQY
NA,TRBV7-2,TRBJ2-3,ASSLRDRADTQY
NA,TRBV7-3,TRBJ2-2,ASSLNPRPTGELF
NA,TRBV5-1,TRBJ2-1,ASTLWTDGEQF
NA,TRBV7-2,TRBJ2-2,ASSSWSYTGELF
TRBD2,TRBV5-1,TRBJ2-3,ASSRTSGVADTQY
TRBD1,TRBV20-1,TRBJ2-1,SAQPLGQGVHNEQF
NA,TRBV6-2/TRBV6-3,TRBJ2-2,ASTGGIGFGTGELF
TRBD1,TRBV7-6,TRBJ2-5,ASSLLGTGHQETQY
TRBD2,TRBV7-3,TRBJ2-1,ASSPSGRAVYNEQF
TRBD2,TRBV9,TRBJ2-5,ASSATSGLAETQY
NA,TRBV15,TRBJ2-2,ATRSRGGTGELF
NA,TRBV27,TRBJ2-3,ASSSGRQPTDTQY
NA,TRBV6-2/TRBV6-3,TRBJ2-3,ASSPLLQGATQY
NA,TRBV10-3,TRBJ1-1,AISEWSAGNTEAF
TRBD2,TRBV7-2,TRBJ2-1,ASSSRDGGYEQF
TRBD2,TRBV4-2,TRBJ2-1,ASSQDRGDHSYNEQF
NA,TRBV28,TRBJ1-5,ASSVVGGNQPQH
NA,TRBV4-1,TRBJ1-5,ASSPSTGGLSNQPQH
NA,TRBV15,TRBJ2-1,ATSRDLARNEQF
TRBD2,TRBV6-1,TRBJ2-5,ASSDQGLAGETQY
NA,TRBV10-3,TRBJ2-2,AISRGDTGELF
NA,TRBV20-1,TRBJ2-3,SARRQPTDTQY
TRBD2,TRBV9,TRBJ2-2,ASSVTAGGPRAGELF
NA,TRBV7-2,TRBJ2-3,ASSLAGFTDTQY
NA,TRBV12-3/TRBV12-4,TRBJ2-3,ASNSPGHSTDTQY
NA,TRBV12-3/TRBV12-4,TRBJ2-7,ASMSGKLLYEQY
TRBD1,TRBV9,TRBJ2-7,ASSAPGQGHSYEQY
TRBD2,TRBV6-4,TRBJ2-1,ASSDMRETNEQF
NA,TRBV14,TRBJ2-2,ASSQAKISTGELF
TRBD1,TRBV2,TRBJ2-7,ASRTTGGYEQY
NA,TRBV20-1,TRBJ2-7,SAGGTEGYEQY
NA,TRBV7-2,TRBJ1-6,ASSLVFRGGSPLH